These 16 T cell receptor beta chains came from one sample sequenced in a study of cytomegalovirus exposure and HLA in healthy donors. The PCR employed 60 Vbeta primers together with 13 Jbeta primers. Clones were sequenced by immunoSEQ multiplex PCR, and TCRdb holds only the in-frame ones, with some missing. The table records around 120,000 clones, about three quarters of them present only once. Sequencing was done on a sample of PBMCs. These receptors all come from a man aged 30 to 45 in good health and CMV-seronegative.

This clone was counted once. The DNA of the CDR3 is TGTGCCAGTAGTAGAGCGGGGGACCCGTACAATGAGCAGTTCTTC. Encoded protein: CASSRAGDPYNEQFF. J is TRBJ2-1 and V is TRBV19; 8 positions agree with TRBD2. Germline CDR1 reads LNHDA; CDR2 reads SQIVND (reference sequence). Germline trimming cut 4 bases from V and 4 bases from J; bases unmatched to any gene: 6. The CDR3 consists of 15 residues.

In its sample, this clone is medium-sized. The J gene is TRBJ2-2, the V gene TRBV6-4; D perhaps matches TRBD1 (6 bases). V dropped 2 bases and J dropped 6 bases, with 13 bases sitting between them. This CDR3 comprises 15 residues. Germline CDR1 and CDR2: MRHNA and SNTAGT. The CDR3 sequence: CASSDGTTGPGELFF. CDR3 in DNA: TGTGCCAGCAGTGACGGGACAACAGGGCCCGGGGAGCTGTTTTTT.

The V call is TRBV20-1, the J call TRBJ2-1; D perhaps matches TRBD2 (6 bases). Germline CDR1 and CDR2: DFQATT and SNEGSKA (reference sequence). CDR3 size: 11 residues. This CDR3 is CSLAGLDEQFF. The CDR3 DNA reads as TGCAGCTTGGCGGGGCTGGATGAGCAGTTCTTC.

This chain links TRBV25-1 with TRBJ2-3; 10 bases are shared with TRBD1. The V gene end was trimmed by 4 bases and the J gene end by 2 bases; junction bases not matched to a gene: 3. This CDR3 has 15 residues. CDR1 MGHDK and CDR2 SYGVNS come from the germline V gene. CDR3 DNA: TGTGCCAGCAGTGGGGGACAGGGGCACACAGATACGCAGTATTTT. Translating it yields CASSGGQGHTDTQYF.

The chain uses TRBV5-6 and TRBJ2-5; 10 positions agree with TRBD1. Trimming at V came to 0 bases and at J to 5 bases, leaving 4 bases not matched to a gene. The length of the CDR3 is 15 residues. Germline V gene data show CDR1 as SGHDT and CDR2 as YYEEEE. CDR3 region: CASSLAGQGSETQYF. DNA of the CDR3: TGTGCCAGCAGCTTGGCGGGACAGGGGTCCGAGACCCAGTACTTC.

This clone was observed a single time. CDR3 bases: TGTGCCAGTGGGGGGAGGCACTCTGGGGCCAACGTCCTGACTTTC. Translating it yields CASGGRHSGANVLTF. This chain uses TRBV19 with TRBJ2-6; D may be TRBD2 (6 bases). CDR3 size: 15 residues. Germline V CDR1 and CDR2: LNHDA, SQIVND (reference sequence). The V end was cut by 8 bases, the J end by 0 bases, with 11 bases between.

The chain couples TRBV9 to TRBJ2-3; D remains unclear. Germline-derived CDR1 and CDR2 are SGDLS and YYNGEE. Trimming stripped 2 bases from V and 6 bases from J, with 7 bases between. This CDR3 has 12 amino acids. CDR3 sequence (DNA): TGTGCCAGCAGCGTTACTCTGGATACGCAGTATTTT. As protein: CASSVTLDTQYF. The full variable domain, completed using reference TRBV9 and TRBJ2-3, is DSGVTQTPKHLITATGQRVTLRCSPRSGDLSVYWYQQSLDQGLQFLIQYYNGEERAKGNILERFSAQQFPDLHSELNLSSLELGDSALYFCASSVTLDTQYFGPGTRLTVL.

This clone occurred a few times. V gene TRBV4-3 combines with J gene TRBJ1-5; D is ambiguous. CDR3 size: 15 residues. The germline gives CDR1 LGHNA, CDR2 YSLEER. V was trimmed by 4 bases and J by 7 bases, leaving 17 bases between them. Here the CDR3 reads CASSLNEGVNQPQHF. In nucleotides, the CDR3 is TGCGCCAGCAGCCTAAACGAAGGAGTTAACCAGCCCCAGCATTTT.

The chain links TRBV6-6 to TRBJ2-5; no firm D call. The J call may be incorrect, as the DNA end agrees better with TRBJ2-7. The CDR3 extends over 12 amino acids. Germline CDR1 reads MNHNY; CDR2 reads SVGAGI (reference sequence). DNA of the CDR3: TGTGCCAGCAGTTATCGACAACACGAGCAGTACTTC. Its protein is CASSYRQHEQYF.

V usage is TRBV30 and J usage is TRBJ1-2; 7 bases map to TRBD1. Germline CDR1 reads GTSNPN; CDR2 reads SVGIG (reference sequence). The ends lost 0 bases at V and 8 bases at J; junction bases unmatched: 6. This CDR3 has 13 amino acids. Here the CDR3 reads CAWSVWDSKGYTF. The CDR3, as DNA: TGTGCCTGGAGTGTATGGGACAGTAAAGGCTACACCTTC. The full variable domain, in which reference TRBV30 and TRBJ1-2 provide the parts outside the CDR3, is SQTIHQWPATLVQPVGSPLSLECTVEGTSNPNLYWYRQAAGRGLQLLFYSVGIGQISSEVPQNLSASRPQDRQFILSSKKLLLSDSGFYLCAWSVWDSKGYTFGSGTRLTVV.

The chain joins TRBV30 to TRBJ2-1; TRBD2 aligns across 15 bases. Looked up from germline, CDR1 is GTSNPN and CDR2 is SVGIG (reference sequence). This CDR3 comprises 16 residues. V shed 3 bases and J 1 base; nucleotides not matched to a gene: 1. CDR3 in amino acids: CAWRGTSGRSYNEQFF. The CDR3 DNA follows: TGTGCCTGGAGGGGGACTAGCGGGAGGTCCTACAATGAGCAGTTCTTC.

The gene calls are TRBV29-1 and TRBJ2-7; the match to TRBD2 covers 10 bases. J lost 0 bases, V lost 7 bases, and 6 bases had no gene match. Germline CDR1 is SQVTM and CDR2 is ANQGSEA. The CDR3 has 14 amino acids. The CDR3 coding sequence is TGCAGCGCCTCACTAGCGGGGCTCTCCTACGAGCAGTACTTC. Protein sequence: CSASLAGLSYEQYF.

This rearrangement joins TRBV6-5 to TRBJ1-3; no clear D. The CDR3 extends over 12 amino acids. Per the germline V gene, CDR1 is MNHEY and CDR2 is SVGAGI. Trimming shortened V by 5 bases and J by 8 bases, and 10 bases separated the two germline ends. CDR3 coding DNA: TGTGCCAGCAGTCGCAATGGGCACACCATATATTTT. It encodes CASSRNGHTIYF.

This clone was observed a few times. The rearrangement links TRBV10-3 to TRBJ2-7; 7 bases agree with TRBD1. This CDR3 comprises 12 residues. In germline, CDR1 is ENHRY, CDR2 SYGVKD. In nucleotides, the CDR3 is TGTGTAACGACAGGGAATAACTACGAGCAGTACTTC. This encodes CVTTGNNYEQYF.

The gene calls are TRBV12-5 and TRBJ2-7; TRBD1 aligns across 8 bases. J lost 4 bases, V lost 6 bases, and 17 bases had no gene match. The CDR3 has 17 amino acids. CDR1 is LGHNT, CDR2 FRNRAP, per germline. This CDR3 is CASGLTGGPEFVYEQYF. The DNA for the CDR3 is TGTGCTAGTGGCTTAACAGGGGGTCCCGAGTTTGTGTACGAGCAGTACTTC.

The J gene is TRBJ1-5, the V gene TRBV15, with 9 bases identical to TRBD1. This CDR3 region has 18 residues. Germline lookup yields CDR1 LNHNV and CDR2 YYDKDF (reference sequence). With V trimmed by 1 base and J by 0 bases, 7 bases remained unmatched. The CDR3 loop is CATSRGTGDLHSNQPQHF. CDR3 DNA: TGTGCCACCAGCAGAGGGACAGGGGACCTTCATAGCAATCAGCCCCAGCATTTT.